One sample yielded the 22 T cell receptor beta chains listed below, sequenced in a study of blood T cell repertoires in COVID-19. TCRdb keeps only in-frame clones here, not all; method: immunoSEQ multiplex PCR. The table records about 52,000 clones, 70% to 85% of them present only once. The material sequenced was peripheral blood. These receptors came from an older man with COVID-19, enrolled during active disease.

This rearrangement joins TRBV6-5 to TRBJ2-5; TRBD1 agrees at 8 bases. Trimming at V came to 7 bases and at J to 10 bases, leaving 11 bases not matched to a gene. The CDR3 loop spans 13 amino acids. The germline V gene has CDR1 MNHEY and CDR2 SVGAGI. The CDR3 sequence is CASTSDRGRDQYF. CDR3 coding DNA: TGTGCCAGCACCTCTGACAGGGGTCGAGACCAGTACTTC.

The CDR3 coding sequence is TGTGCCAGCAGCTTGGGGCTAGCGGGAGGGAGGAATGAGCAGTTCTTC. Protein: CASSLGLAGGRNEQFF. This rearrangement joins TRBV5-4 to TRBJ2-1; TRBD2 aligns across 12 bases. V dropped 0 bases and J dropped 7; count of bases not matched to a gene: 5. This CDR3 spans 16 amino acids. Per germline, CDR1 SGHNT and CDR2 YYREEE (reference sequence). Supplemented by reference TRBV5-4 and TRBJ2-1, the full variable domain reads ETGVTQSPTHLIKTRGQQVTLRCSSQSGHNTVSWYQQALGQGPQFIFQYYREEENGRGNFPPRFSGLQFPNYSSELNVNALELDDSALYLCASSLGLAGGRNEQFFGPGTRLTVL.

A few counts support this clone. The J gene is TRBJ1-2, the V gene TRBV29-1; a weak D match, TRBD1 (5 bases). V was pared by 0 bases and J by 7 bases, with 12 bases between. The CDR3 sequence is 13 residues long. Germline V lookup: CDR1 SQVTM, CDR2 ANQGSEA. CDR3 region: CSVEDGAGPGYTF. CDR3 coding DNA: TGCAGCGTTGAAGATGGGGCAGGTCCTGGCTACACCTTC.

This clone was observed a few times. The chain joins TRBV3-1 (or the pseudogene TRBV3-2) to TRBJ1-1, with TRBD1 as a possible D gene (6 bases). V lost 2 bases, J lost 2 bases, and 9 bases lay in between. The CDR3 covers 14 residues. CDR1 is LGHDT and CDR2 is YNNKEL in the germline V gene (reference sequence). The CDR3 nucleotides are TGTGCCAGCAGCCAACCAGGGGCCAACACTGAAGCTTTCTTT. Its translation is CASSQPGANTEAFF.

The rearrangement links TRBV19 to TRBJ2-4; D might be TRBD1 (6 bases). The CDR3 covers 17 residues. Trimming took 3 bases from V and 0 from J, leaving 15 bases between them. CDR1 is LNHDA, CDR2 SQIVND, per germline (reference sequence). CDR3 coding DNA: TGTGCCAGTAGTATCGATAGGGGGTCGTCAGCCAAAAACATTCAGTACTTC. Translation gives CASSIDRGSSAKNIQYF.

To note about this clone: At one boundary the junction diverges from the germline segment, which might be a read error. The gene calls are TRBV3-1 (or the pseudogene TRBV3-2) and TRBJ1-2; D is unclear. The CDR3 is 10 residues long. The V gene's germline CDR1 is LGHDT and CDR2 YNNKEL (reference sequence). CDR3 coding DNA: TGTGCCAGCAGCCCGCCTTCCACGCAGTTC. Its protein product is CASSPPSTQF.

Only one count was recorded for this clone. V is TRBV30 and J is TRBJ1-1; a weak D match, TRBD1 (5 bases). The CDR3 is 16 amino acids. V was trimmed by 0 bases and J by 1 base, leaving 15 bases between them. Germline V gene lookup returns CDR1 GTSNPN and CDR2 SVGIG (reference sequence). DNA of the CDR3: TGTGCCTGGAGTGTTAAAGGGCGGGGACGGAACACTGAAGCTTTCTTT. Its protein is CAWSVKGRGRNTEAFF.

The CDR3: CASSQEAGPYEQYV. CDR3 coding DNA: TGTGCCAGCAGCCAAGAGGCAGGGCCCTACGAGCAGTACGTC. The genes are TRBV3-1 (or the pseudogene TRBV3-2) and TRBJ2-7; D perhaps matches TRBD1 (5 bases). Trimming removed 0 bases from V and 2 bases from J, with 8 bases in between. Germline CDR1 and CDR2: LGHDT and YNNKEL (reference sequence). The CDR3 extends over 14 amino acids.

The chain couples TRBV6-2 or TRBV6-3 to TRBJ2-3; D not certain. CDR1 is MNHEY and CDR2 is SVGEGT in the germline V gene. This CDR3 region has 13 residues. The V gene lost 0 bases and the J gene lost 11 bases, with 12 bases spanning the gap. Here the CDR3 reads CASSYSYFPGQYF. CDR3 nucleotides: TGTGCCAGCAGTTACTCGTACTTCCCCGGGCAGTATTTT.

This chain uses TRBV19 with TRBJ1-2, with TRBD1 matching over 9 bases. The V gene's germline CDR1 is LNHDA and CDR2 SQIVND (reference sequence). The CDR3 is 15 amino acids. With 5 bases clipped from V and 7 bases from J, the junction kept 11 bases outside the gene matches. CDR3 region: CASSPPGQGRSGYTF. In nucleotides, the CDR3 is TGTGCCAGTAGTCCCCCAGGACAGGGGCGTAGTGGCTACACCTTC.

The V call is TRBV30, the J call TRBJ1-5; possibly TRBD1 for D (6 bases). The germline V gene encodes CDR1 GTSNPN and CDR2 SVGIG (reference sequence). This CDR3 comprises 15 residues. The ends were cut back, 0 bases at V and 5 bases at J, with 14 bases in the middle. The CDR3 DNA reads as TGTGCCTGGAGTGTGTTTGGCAGGGGCGATCAGCCCCAGCATTTT. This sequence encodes CAWSVFGRGDQPQHF.

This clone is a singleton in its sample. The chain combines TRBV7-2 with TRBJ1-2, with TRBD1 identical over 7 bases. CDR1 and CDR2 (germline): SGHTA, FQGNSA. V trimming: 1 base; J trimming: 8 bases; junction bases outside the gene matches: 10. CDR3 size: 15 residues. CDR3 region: CASSLVRQGERGYTF. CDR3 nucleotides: TGTGCCAGCAGCTTAGTTCGACAGGGAGAAAGAGGCTACACCTTC.

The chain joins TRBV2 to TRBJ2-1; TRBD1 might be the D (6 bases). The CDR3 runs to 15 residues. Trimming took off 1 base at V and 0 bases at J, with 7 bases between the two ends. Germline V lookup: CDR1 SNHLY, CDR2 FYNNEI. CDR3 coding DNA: TGTGCCAGCAGTGAAGAAGGGGGCTCCTACAATGAGCAGTTCTTC. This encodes CASSEEGGSYNEQFF.

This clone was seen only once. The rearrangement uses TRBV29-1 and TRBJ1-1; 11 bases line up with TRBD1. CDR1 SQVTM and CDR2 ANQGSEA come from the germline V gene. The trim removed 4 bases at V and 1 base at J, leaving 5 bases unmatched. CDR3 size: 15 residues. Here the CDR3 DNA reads TGCAGCGTTGCCGGGACAGGGGGATCGAACACTGAAGCTTTCTTT. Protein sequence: CSVAGTGGSNTEAFF.

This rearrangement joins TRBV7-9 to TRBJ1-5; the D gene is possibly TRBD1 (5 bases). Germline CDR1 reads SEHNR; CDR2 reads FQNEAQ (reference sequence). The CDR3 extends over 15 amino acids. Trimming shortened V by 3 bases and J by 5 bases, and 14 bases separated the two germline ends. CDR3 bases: TGTGCCAGCAGCTTCGGGGGACGCGGTGATCAGCCCCAGCATTTT. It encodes CASSFGGRGDQPQHF. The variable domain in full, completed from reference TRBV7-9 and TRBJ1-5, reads DTGVSQNPRHKITKRGQNVTFRCDPISEHNRLYWYRQTLGQGPEFLTYFQNEAQLEKSRLLSDRFSAERPKGSFSTLEIQRTEQGDSAMYLCASSFGGRGDQPQHFGDGTRLSIL.

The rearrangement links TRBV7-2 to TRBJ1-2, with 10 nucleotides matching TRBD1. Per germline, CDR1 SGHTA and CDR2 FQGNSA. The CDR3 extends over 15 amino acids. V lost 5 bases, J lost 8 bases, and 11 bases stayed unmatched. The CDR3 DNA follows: TGTGCCAGCAGCACGTCGACAGGGGGCAGGCAGGGCTACACCTTC. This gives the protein CASSTSTGGRQGYTF. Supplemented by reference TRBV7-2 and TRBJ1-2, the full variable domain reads GAGVSQSPSNKVTEKGKDVELRCDPISGHTALYWYRQSLGQGLEFLIYFQGNSAPDKSGLPSDRFSAERTGGSVSTLTIQRTQQEDSAVYLCASSTSTGGRQGYTFGSGTRLTVV.

CDR3 residues: CASSLELAGGTNEQYF. CDR3 nucleotide sequence: TGCGCCAGCAGCTTGGAACTAGCGGGGGGAACGAACGAGCAGTACTTC. The genes are TRBV5-1 and TRBJ2-7; 12 bases are a match to TRBD2. The V segment lost 0 bases and the J segment 5 bases; nucleotides outside the gene matches: 6. The CDR3 is 16 amino acids. The V gene's germline CDR1 is SGHRS and CDR2 YFSETQ.

The CDR3 loop reads CASSAWTGGEEKLFF. The CDR3 DNA reads TGTGCCAGCAGCGCTTGGACAGGGGGCGAGGAAAAACTGTTTTTT. V and J are TRBV9 and TRBJ1-4; TRBD1 matches 11 bases. From germline, CDR1 is SGDLS and CDR2 YYNGEE. The CDR3 covers 15 residues. Unmatched junction bases numbered 6, after V lost 3 bases and J lost 8 bases.

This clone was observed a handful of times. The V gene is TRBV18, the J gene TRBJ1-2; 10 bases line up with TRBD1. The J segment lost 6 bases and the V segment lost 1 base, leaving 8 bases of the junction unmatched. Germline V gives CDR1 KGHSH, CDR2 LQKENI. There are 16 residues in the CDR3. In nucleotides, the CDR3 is TGTGCCAGCTCACCACAAGGACAGGGGGGACCGGATGGCTACACCTTC. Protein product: CASSPQGQGGPDGYTF.

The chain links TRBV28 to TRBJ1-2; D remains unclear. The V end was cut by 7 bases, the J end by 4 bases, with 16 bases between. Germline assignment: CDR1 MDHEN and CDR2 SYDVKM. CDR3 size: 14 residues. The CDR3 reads CASTPSGPSYGYTF. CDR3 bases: TGTGCCAGCACTCCCAGCGGGCCGTCCTATGGCTACACCTTC.

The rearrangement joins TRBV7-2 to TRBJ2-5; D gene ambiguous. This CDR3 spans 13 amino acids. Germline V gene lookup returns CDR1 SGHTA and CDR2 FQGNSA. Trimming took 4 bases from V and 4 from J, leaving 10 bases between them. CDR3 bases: TGTGCCAGCAGCTCGGGTCGTACAGAGACCCAGTACTTC. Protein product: CASSSGRTETQYF.

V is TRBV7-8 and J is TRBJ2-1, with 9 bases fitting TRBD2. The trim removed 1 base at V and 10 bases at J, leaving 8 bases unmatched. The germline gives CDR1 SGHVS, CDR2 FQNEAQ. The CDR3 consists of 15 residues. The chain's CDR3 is CASSLDQAGGGEQFF. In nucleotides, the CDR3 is TGTGCCAGCAGCTTAGACCAAGCGGGAGGAGGAGAGCAGTTCTTC.